The 24 T cell receptor beta chains presented below share a single source sample, sequenced in a study of shared clonotypes between healthy human individuals. Here immunoSEQ multiplex PCR was the method, and the copy in TCRdb shows in-frame clones only, minus some. The data contain about 480,000 clones, more than 65% of them singletons. Source material: PBMCs. Source of these receptors: a woman aged 40 to 50 in good health. Some clones in this sample may be carry-over from other donors' samples.

This chain joins TRBV11-3 and TRBJ2-1, with TRBD1 as a possible D gene (7 bases). CDR1 and CDR2 (germline): SGHNT, YENEEA. The CDR3 contains 15 residues. Trimming removed 0 bases at V and 4 bases at J, with 10 bases between. CDR3 in amino acids: CASSLDRGAYNEQFF. The CDR3 DNA reads TGTGCCAGCAGCTTAGACAGGGGGGCTTACAATGAGCAGTTCTTC.

The chain couples TRBV19 to TRBJ2-1; D possibly uses TRBD1 or TRBD2 (6 bases each). The CDR3 has 16 residues. Germline CDR1 and CDR2: LNHDA and SQIVND (reference sequence). V was trimmed by 0 bases and J by 0 bases, leaving 9 bases between them. The CDR3 loop is CASSIEEGDSYNEQFF. CDR3 bases: TGTGCCAGTAGTATAGAGGAGGGGGACTCCTACAATGAGCAGTTCTTC.

The chain employs TRBV7-3 and TRBJ2-3; 7 bases map to TRBD2. The V segment lost 5 bases and the J segment 1 base; nucleotides outside the gene matches: 9. Germline CDR1 is SGHTA and CDR2 is FQGTGA. The CDR3 runs to 16 residues. The CDR3 region has the DNA TGTGCCAGCAGCCCTAGGGCTAGCGGCCGCACAGATACGCAGTATTTT. It specifies CASSPRASGRTDTQYF.

CDR3 sequence (DNA): TGCGCCAGCAGCCAATGGTTGGTGGTGCAGGCTAACTATGGCTACACCTTC. Its protein is CASSQWLVVQANYGYTF. The J gene is TRBJ1-2, the V gene TRBV4-3; D uncertain. The CDR3 runs 17 residues. Germline V gene data show CDR1 as LGHNA and CDR2 as YSLEER. With 2 bases removed from V and 0 bases from J, the gap between germline ends came to 16 bases.

CDR3 sequence (DNA): TGCGCCAGCAGCTTGGTTACGACCGGAGCCAAAAACATTCAGTACTTC. It codes for CASSLVTTGAKNIQYF. The chain combines TRBV5-1 with TRBJ2-4, with unresolved D. This CDR3 region has 16 residues. Trimming shortened V by 0 bases and J by 0 bases, and 10 bases separated the two germline ends. Germline V gene lookup returns CDR1 SGHRS and CDR2 YFSETQ.

This chain connects TRBV28 to TRBJ2-3; D uncertain. The CDR3 has 15 amino acids. CDR1 and CDR2 from the germline V gene are MDHEN and SYDVKM. V shed 7 bases and J shed 1 base, with 15 bases lying between them. In nucleotides, the CDR3 is TGTGCCAGCACCCCAAGTGGTCCGCGCACAGATACGCAGTATTTT. Residues: CASTPSGPRTDTQYF. Variable domain in full (rest from reference TRBV28 and TRBJ2-3): DVKVTQSSRYLVKRTGEKVFLECVQDMDHENMFWYRQDPGLGLRLIYFSYDVKMKEKGDIPEGYSVSREKKERFSLILESASTNQTSMYLCASTPSGPRTDTQYFGPGTRLTVL.

This clone was seen a few times. This chain uses TRBV30 with TRBJ1-1; a possible D gene is TRBD1 (5 bases). The CDR3 length is 14 residues. Germline V CDR1 and CDR2: GTSNPN, SVGIG (reference sequence). Trimming took 3 bases from V and 0 from J, leaving 11 bases between them. The CDR3 spells CAWRKTDMNTEAFF. CDR3 nucleotides: TGTGCCTGGAGAAAGACAGACATGAACACTGAAGCTTTCTTT.

Comments on this clone: Distinct nucleotide sequences in the sample also encode this CDR3. CDR3 protein: CASSFSYEQYF. CDR3 DNA: TGTGCCAGCAGCTTTTCCTACGAGCAGTACTTC. The chain links TRBV7-2 to TRBJ2-7; D gene unclear. The CDR3 totals 11 residues. Germline lookup yields CDR1 SGHTA and CDR2 FQGNSA. The germline V and J ends were trimmed by 3 bases and 1 base, with 1 base remaining between them.

This rearrangement joins TRBV27 to TRBJ1-1, with a weak D call TRBD1 (5 bases). The ends were cut back, 8 bases at V and 1 base at J, with 11 bases in the middle. Germline V gives CDR1 MNHEY, CDR2 SMNVEV (reference sequence). CDR3 size: 13 residues. The CDR3 sequence is CASQGVKNTEAFF. The CDR3 nucleotides read TGTGCCAGCCAAGGGGTAAAGAACACTGAAGCTTTCTTT.

This clone was recorded many times. This chain joins TRBV10-3 and TRBJ2-3, with a possible D match to TRBD2 (6 bases). The CDR3 loop spans 13 amino acids. V was shortened by 7 bases and J by 4 bases, with 12 bases between the two germline ends. In germline, CDR1 is ENHRY, CDR2 SYGVKD. CDR3 loop: CAITSEEADTQYF. The CDR3 DNA is TGTGCCATCACTAGCGAGGAAGCAGATACGCAGTATTTT.

This clone was counted between two and nine times. The CDR3 spells CASSPRTLNTGELFF. DNA of the CDR3: TGTGCCAGCTCACCACGGACTTTGAACACCGGGGAGCTGTTTTTT. This chain joins TRBV18 and TRBJ2-2, with a tentative D call TRBD2 (5 bases). The CDR3 covers 15 residues. CDR1 is KGHSH and CDR2 is LQKENI in the germline V gene. Between the trimmed V and J ends, which lost 1 base and 1 base, there was a span of 7 bases.

The rearrangement uses TRBV18 and TRBJ2-7, with 9 bases identical to TRBD1. V dropped 3 bases and J dropped 7; count of bases not matched to a gene: 10. Germline V lookup: CDR1 KGHSH, CDR2 LQKENI. The CDR3 consists of 15 residues. The CDR3 spells CASSPSGQGVGEQYF. The CDR3 DNA reads TGTGCCAGCTCACCCTCGGGACAGGGTGTCGGTGAGCAGTACTTC. The full variable domain, its missing parts supplied by reference TRBV18 and TRBJ2-7, is NAGVMQNPRHLVRRRGQEARLRCSPMKGHSHVYWYRQLPEEGLKFMVYLQKENIIDESGMPKERFSAEFPKEGPSILRIQQVVRGDSAAYFCASSPSGQGVGEQYFGPGTRLTVT.

In its sample, this clone was seen many times. This sequence joins TRBV7-8 and TRBJ1-1; 7 bases fit TRBD1. The CDR3 sequence is 13 residues long. The ends lost 4 bases at V and 1 base at J; junction bases unmatched: 0. Germline V gene data show CDR1 as SGHVS and CDR2 as FQNEAQ. The CDR3, as DNA: TGTGCCAGCAGCTGGACAGGGAACACTGAAGCTTTCTTT. Translating gives CASSWTGNTEAFF.

The chain is built from TRBV15 and TRBJ2-3; 12 nucleotides line up with TRBD2. This CDR3 has 16 amino acids. J was trimmed by 1 base and V by 3 bases; bases with no gene match: 2. Germline V gives CDR1 LNHNV, CDR2 YYDKDF (reference sequence). CDR3 protein: CATSSRLAGGTDTQYF. For the CDR3, the DNA is TGTGCCACCAGCAGCCGACTAGCGGGAGGCACAGATACGCAGTATTTT.

CDR3 nucleotides: TGTGCCAGCAGCCCGAGCTATAACACTGAAGCTTTCTTT. As protein: CASSPSYNTEAFF. This chain links TRBV7-2 with TRBJ1-1; unclear D gene. Germline assignment: CDR1 SGHTA and CDR2 FQGNSA. Trimming removed 5 bases from V and 2 bases from J, with 9 bases in between. The CDR3 is 13 residues long. The full variable domain, with the rest looked up from reference TRBV7-2 and TRBJ1-1, is GAGVSQSPSNKVTEKGKDVELRCDPISGHTALYWYRQSLGQGLEFLIYFQGNSAPDKSGLPSDRFSAERTGGSVSTLTIQRTQQEDSAVYLCASSPSYNTEAFFGQGTRLTVV.

The rearrangement uses TRBV28 and TRBJ2-3; D might be TRBD1 or TRBD2, each matching 6 bases. CDR1 and CDR2 from the germline V gene are MDHEN and SYDVKM. The V gene lost 5 bases and the J gene lost 6 bases, with 15 bases spanning the gap. The CDR3 has 14 residues. DNA of the CDR3: TGTGCCAGCAGTCCCCACCAGGGGAGGGATACGCAGTATTTT. It is translated as CASSPHQGRDTQYF.

This clone has a single count. V gene TRBV5-1 combines with J gene TRBJ1-2; 7 nucleotides agree with TRBD1. Germline CDR1 SGHRS, CDR2 YFSETQ. The CDR3 has 16 amino acids. The V gene end was trimmed by 4 bases and the J gene end by 2 bases; junction bases not matched to a gene: 11. CDR3 nucleotide sequence: TGCGCCAGCAGCCCAAACCCGGGACAGACGAACTATGGCTACACCTTC. It encodes CASSPNPGQTNYGYTF.

The V and J genes are TRBV5-8 and TRBJ1-2, with D maybe TRBD1 (5 bases). CDR1 SGHTS and CDR2 YDEGEE come from the germline V gene. Trimming cost V 0 bases and J 4 bases, with 13 bases left between them. This CDR3 spans 15 amino acids. The chain's CDR3 is CASSLGARTTYGYTF. CDR3 coding DNA: TGTGCCAGCAGCTTGGGGGCGCGGACAACCTATGGCTACACCTTC.

Remarks on this clone: Germline is not matched at one junction end, which may reflect a read error. For the CDR3, the DNA is TGCGCCAGCAGCTTGGAAGGGGGCACAGCGGCCTTT. Residues: CASSLEGGTAAF. The rearrangement links TRBV5-1 to TRBJ1-6; 7 bases are a match to TRBD1. Germline CDR1 is SGHRS and CDR2 is YFSETQ. The CDR3 extends over 12 amino acids. The whole variable domain, filled in from reference TRBV5-1 and TRBJ1-6, reads KAGVTQTPRYLIKTRGQQVTLSCSPISGHRSVSWYQQTPGQGLQFLFEYFSETQRNKGNFPGRFSGRQFSNSRSEMNVSTLELGDSALYLCASSLEGGTAAFGNGTRLTVT.

The V gene is TRBV5-1, the J gene TRBJ2-1; possibly TRBD2 for D (6 bases). CDR1 is SGHRS, CDR2 YFSETQ, per germline. This CDR3 is 16 amino acids long. The V gene lost 2 bases and the J gene lost 2 bases, with 14 bases spanning the gap. The CDR3, as DNA: TGCGCCAGCAGCTTCACTTTAGCGGAAACCTACAATGAGCAGTTCTTC. It is translated as CASSFTLAETYNEQFF.

Regarding this clone: Here the CDR3 omits its conserved ending phenylalanine or tryptophan, so a read error is the likely source. Because the CDR3's place on the DNA is in doubt, the DNA is left out and the CDR3 is given as listed by TCRdb. The rearrangement links TRBV19 to TRBJ2-7; the D call TRBD1 from the table was never checked on the DNA. The CDR3 is 8 residues long, ends included. Germline CDR1 and CDR2: LNHDA and SQIVND (reference sequence). CDR3: CATPMATL.

This clone was seen just once. The chain has TRBV5-4 and TRBJ2-1, with D hard to call. Trimming removed 0 bases at V and 4 bases at J, with 5 bases between. This CDR3 is built from 13 residues. Germline V gives CDR1 SGHNT, CDR2 YYREEE (reference sequence). The CDR3 here is CASSLDQYNEQFF. As DNA, the CDR3 is TGTGCCAGCAGCTTGGATCAATACAATGAGCAGTTCTTC. Full variable domain (remainder filled in from reference TRBV5-4 and TRBJ2-1): ETGVTQSPTHLIKTRGQQVTLRCSSQSGHNTVSWYQQALGQGPQFIFQYYREEENGRGNFPPRFSGLQFPNYSSELNVNALELDDSALYLCASSLDQYNEQFFGPGTRLTVL.

The chain employs TRBV9 and TRBJ2-1; possibly TRBD2 for D (5 bases). Between the trimmed V and J ends, which lost 3 bases and 8 bases, there was a span of 9 bases. CDR3 size: 12 residues. In germline, CDR1 is SGDLS, CDR2 YYNGEE. The CDR3 reads CASSAGMDEQFF. CDR3 in DNA: TGTGCCAGCAGCGCGGGAATGGATGAGCAGTTCTTC.

The rearrangement links TRBV2 to TRBJ2-3; 7 positions match TRBD1. Germline CDR1 and CDR2: SNHLY and FYNNEI. Unmatched junction bases numbered 1, after V lost 7 bases and J lost 0 bases. The CDR3 runs to 13 residues. This CDR3 reads CASNRGSTDTQYF. The CDR3 nucleotides are TGTGCCAGCAACAGGGGAAGCACAGATACGCAGTATTTT.